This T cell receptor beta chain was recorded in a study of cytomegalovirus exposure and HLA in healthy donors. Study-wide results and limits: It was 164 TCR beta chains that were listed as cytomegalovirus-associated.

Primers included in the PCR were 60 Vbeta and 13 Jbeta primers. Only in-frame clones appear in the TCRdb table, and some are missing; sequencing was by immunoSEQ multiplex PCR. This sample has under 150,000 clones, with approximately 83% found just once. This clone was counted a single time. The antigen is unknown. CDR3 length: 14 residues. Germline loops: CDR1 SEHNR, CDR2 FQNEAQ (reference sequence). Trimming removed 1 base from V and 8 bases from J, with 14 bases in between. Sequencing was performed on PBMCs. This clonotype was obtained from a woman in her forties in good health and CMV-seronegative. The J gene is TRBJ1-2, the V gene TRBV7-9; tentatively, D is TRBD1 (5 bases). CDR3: CASSLDRPLQGYTF. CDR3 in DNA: TGTGCCAGCAGCTTAGACAGGCCCCTACAGGGCTACACCTTC. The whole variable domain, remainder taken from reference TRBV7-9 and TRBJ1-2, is DTGVSQNPRHKITKRGQNVTFRCDPISEHNRLYWYRQTLGQGPEFLTYFQNEAQLEKSRLLSDRFSAERPKGSFSTLEIQRTEQGDSAMYLCASSLDRPLQGYTFGSGTRLTVV.